This T cell receptor beta chain was documented in a study of cytomegalovirus exposure and HLA in healthy donors. Study-wide points: Judged likely to be a sequencing artifact was a cluster of highly shared sequence variants. Later work found most CMV-associated TCR beta chains apparently HLA-restricted. There were 160 or so TCR beta chains listed as cytomegalovirus-associated.

13 Jbeta primers and 60 Vbeta primers were used for the PCR. Using immunoSEQ multiplex PCR, the repertoire was profiled, and TCRdb retains in-frame clones only, with some absent. The sample has more than 85,000 clones. To note about this clone: The antigen is unknown.

Trimming at V came to 4 bases and at J to 7 bases, leaving 8 bases not matched to a gene. Per germline, CDR1 LGHNA and CDR2 YNFKEQ. This CDR3 contains 16 residues. The gene calls are TRBV4-2 and TRBJ1-6, with 9 positions matching TRBD1. The TCR originated in a girl between 10 and 17 years old in good health and CMV-seropositive. Sequencing input: PBMCs. The CDR3 region has the DNA TGTGCCAGCAGCCTAACAGGGGGCAATGGGAATTCACCCCTCCACTTT. This codes for CASSLTGGNGNSPLHF.